A selection of T cell receptor beta chains follows, all from one sample in a study of CD8 T cells in ankylosing spondylitis. TCRdb itself ran the 5' RACE reads through MiXCR, one entry per CDR3 protein. The table records fewer than 650,000 distinct CDR3 sequences, 12% of them present only once. Material: blood, either unsorted or a sorted T cell fraction (not recorded which). The receptor source for this set is a male donor with ankylosing spondylitis. CDR3s include the opening cysteine and the closing phenylalanine or tryptophan. The order of the fields is CDR3 DNA, CDR3 protein, J gene, D gene, V gene, clone size. The D gene is left open where the match is weak. Part of the rows lack a size; the others show once, few, many or a class for expanded clones.

TGTGCCAGCTCACCCCTACCTCGGACAGGGGGCTCCGAGCAGTACTTC,CASSPLPRTGGSEQYF,TRBJ2-7,TRBD1,TRBV18,few
TGTGCCAGCAGCTTAGCGGCTAGCGGGATATACGAGCAGTACTTC,CASSLAASGIYEQYF,TRBJ2-7,TRBD2,TRBV13,few
TGTGCCAGCAGTGACAGTGCTGATACGCAGTATTTT,CASSDSADTQYF,TRBJ2-3,-,TRBV2,few
TGTGCCAGCAGCCAAGATGGGAACACTGAAGCTTTCTTT,CASSQDGNTEAFF,TRBJ1-1,-,TRBV3-1,many
TGCGCCAGCACCCCGGGGGCAGGCTTCCTCAATGAGCAGTTCTTC,CASTPGAGFLNEQFF,TRBJ2-1,-,TRBV5-1,-
TGCAGTGCTTCCAGCACAGATACGCAGTATTTT,CSASSTDTQYF,TRBJ2-3,-,TRBV20-1,many
TGTGCCAGCAGGGGGACCCTGACTAGGGGGTGGGGAGAGCAGTTCTTC,CASRGTLTRGWGEQFF,TRBJ2-1,-,TRBV12-3/TRBV12-4,-
TGTGCCACCAGCAGACACAGGGCCACTGAAGCTTTCTTT,CATSRHRATEAFF,TRBJ1-1,-,TRBV15,-
TGTGCCAGCGGGCAGACGAACACCGGGGATCTGTTTTTT,CASGQTNTGDLFF,TRBJ2-2,-,TRBV12-3/TRBV12-4,few
TGCTGCGCCTGGGACCACCGCTCTTCTGGGGCCAACGTCCTGACTTTC,CCAWDHRSSGANVLTF,TRBJ2-6,-,TRBV20-1,-
TGCGCCAGCAGCTTGTGGGGCCGAGGGACCGGGGAGCTGTTTTTT,CASSLWGRGTGELFF,TRBJ2-2,-,TRBV11-2,many
TGTGCCATCAGTCGCGACAGGGGGAATTCACCCCTCCACTTT,CAISRDRGNSPLHF,TRBJ1-6,TRBD1,TRBV10-3,few
TGTGCCAGCTCATCGGACAGGGGGGCCACTCAGCCCCAGCATTTT,CASSSDRGATQPQHF,TRBJ1-5,TRBD1,TRBV18,-
TGTGCCAGCAGCCCAAGGACAGGGGGCGCGGGAGATACGCAGTATTTT,CASSPRTGGAGDTQYF,TRBJ2-3,TRBD1,TRBV9,many
TGTGCCAGCAGCTTAGCAGCCGGGACCGTGCACTCTGGAAACACCATATATTTT,CASSLAAGTVHSGNTIYF,TRBJ1-3,-,TRBV11-1,few
TGCAGCGTTGGGGCAGCTAATGAAAAACTGTTTTTT,CSVGAANEKLFF,TRBJ1-4,-,TRBV29-1,few
TGTGCCAGCAGTGAATGGACAGCAACTTATCAGCCCCAGCATTTT,CASSEWTATYQPQHF,TRBJ1-5,-,TRBV2,few
TGTGCCAGCAGCCCTCTTGGACTAGCGGGAGGGGCCTCACCGGGGGAGCAGTTCTTC,CASSPLGLAGGASPGEQFF,TRBJ2-1,TRBD2,TRBV11-1,-
-,CASSKKDKGYICTDTQYF,TRBJ2-3,-,TRBV21-1,few
TGCAGTGCCCTCCGCTCCGGTGGGAGCAATCAGCCCCAGCATTTT,CSALRSGGSNQPQHF,TRBJ1-5,-,TRBV20-1,few
TGCGCCAGCAGCCCATCATCGACTAGCGGTACTGGGGCCAACGTCCTGACTTTC,CASSPSSTSGTGANVLTF,TRBJ2-6,TRBD2,TRBV4-1,many
TGTGCCAGCAGCCGAGATCGGACAGGGTACACAGATACGCAGTATTTT,CASSRDRTGYTDTQYF,TRBJ2-3,TRBD1,TRBV7-9,few
TGCAGCGTTAGCCGGCCTAGCTCCTACAATGAGCAGTTCTTC,CSVSRPSSYNEQFF,TRBJ2-1,-,TRBV29-1,few
TGCGCCAGCAGCTTGGCCGAGGGGGGTGTGCAGTTCTTC,CASSLAEGGVQFF,TRBJ2-1,-,TRBV5-1,-
TGTGCCACCAGCCACCCGGTGGGTAGCGGGACCAACTACAATGAGCAGTTCTTC,CATSHPVGSGTNYNEQFF,TRBJ2-1,TRBD2,TRBV3-1,-
TGCAGTGCATTCAAGGACCGAGGGTACGATGAGCAGTTCTTC,CSAFKDRGYDEQFF,TRBJ2-1,-,TRBV20-1,few
TGTGCCTGGAGTCATGACAGGGTAAACACTGAAGCTTTCTTT,CAWSHDRVNTEAFF,TRBJ1-1,TRBD1,TRBV30,-
TGTGCCACCAGCAGAGACACCGGGGAGCTGTTTTTT,CATSRDTGELFF,TRBJ2-2,-,TRBV15,-
TGTGCCAGCAGCGTCGGGACAACCTACGAGCAGTACTTC,CASSVGTTYEQYF,TRBJ2-7,-,TRBV11-2,many
TGCGCCAGCAGCTTGGAAGGTTGGAAGGAGCAGTTCTTC,CASSLEGWKEQFF,TRBJ2-1,-,TRBV5-1,many
TGTGCCAGCAGCCCGGAACTAGCGGAGGTTATGGTAGGGGAGCTGTTTTTT,CASSPELAEVMVGELFF,TRBJ2-2,TRBD2,TRBV3-1,many
TGCGCCAGCAGCTTGATCGTGAGCGGGAGGGACGAGCAGTTCTTC,CASSLIVSGRDEQFF,TRBJ2-1,TRBD2,TRBV5-1,-
TGCAGTGCGTTTGACAGGGCGAACACCATATATTTT,CSAFDRANTIYF,TRBJ1-3,TRBD1,TRBV20-1,few
TGTGCCAGCAGCCAAGCCCTTTACAATGAGCAGTTCTTC,CASSQALYNEQFF,TRBJ2-1,-,TRBV3-1,many
TGTGCCAGCAGTTCCGCGGACAGGGGCTATAATTCACCCCTCCACTTT,CASSSADRGYNSPLHF,TRBJ1-6,TRBD1,TRBV12-3/TRBV12-4,-
TGTGCCAGTGCCCGGGGGGCCTACACTGAAGCTTTCTTT,CASARGAYTEAFF,TRBJ1-1,-,TRBV12-3/TRBV12-4,few
TGTGCCAGCAGCCAAGATTTCACAGATACGCAGTATTTT,CASSQDFTDTQYF,TRBJ2-3,-,TRBV4-2,-
TGTGCCAGCAGCTTCCGACAGGTTGGCGATGAAGCTTTCTTT,CASSFRQVGDEAFF,TRBJ1-1,-,TRBV11-1,-
TGTGCCAGCAGCTTTTTAAACACCGGGGAGCTGTTTTTT,CASSFLNTGELFF,TRBJ2-2,-,TRBV13,many
TGCAGTGCTAGAGCGGGAAACTCAGATACGCAGTATTTT,CSARAGNSDTQYF,TRBJ2-3,-,TRBV20-1,few
TGTGCCAGCAGCGTCAGCGGGAGGGCCTCTGCAGATACGCAGTATTTT,CASSVSGRASADTQYF,TRBJ2-3,TRBD2,TRBV11-2,-
TGTGCCAGCAGTTACAGGGAGGGGGTAGCGGCCCAGCATTTT,CASSYREGVAAQHF,TRBJ1-5,-,TRBV6-5,-
TGCGCCAGCGGTACGGGACTAGCCGTAGATACGCAGTATTTT,CASGTGLAVDTQYF,TRBJ2-3,TRBD2,TRBV5-1,-
TGCGCCAGCAGCTCTCCGGGACTACCCCAAGAGACCCAGTACTTC,CASSSPGLPQETQYF,TRBJ2-5,TRBD2,TRBV5-1,few